Below are 8 T cell receptor beta chains sequenced from a single sample in a study of blood T cell repertoires in COVID-19. TCRdb's copy holds only in-frame clones and misses some; the assay was immunoSEQ multiplex PCR. This sample carries some 180,000 clones, about 88% of them seen once, and the ten largest clones take 15% to 20%. Sequencing was carried out using peripheral blood. All receptors derive from a man between 50 and 59 years old with COVID-19, enrolled during active disease.

The chain carries TRBV4-1 and TRBJ1-2; 7 positions agree with TRBD1. CDR3 length equals 13 residues. Trimming at V came to 4 bases and at J to 8 bases, leaving 7 bases not matched to a gene. Germline V gives CDR1 MGHRA, CDR2 YSYEKL. The CDR3: CASSLEGARGYTF. CDR3 sequence (DNA): TGCGCCAGCAGCCTCGAGGGGGCGCGGGGCTACACCTTC.

V is TRBV27 and J is TRBJ2-7; D is unclear. The V end lost 2 bases, the J end lost 6 bases, and 11 bases lay between the germline ends. The CDR3 is 13 residues long. The germline V gene has CDR1 MNHEY and CDR2 SMNVEV (reference sequence). The CDR3 loop is CASSLGSIGEQYF. DNA for the CDR3: TGTGCCAGCAGTTTAGGTAGCATAGGCGAGCAGTACTTC.

The gene calls are TRBV2 and TRBJ2-2; 7 bases are a match to TRBD2. V trimming: 3 bases; J trimming: 4 bases; junction bases outside the gene matches: 5. This CDR3 comprises 15 residues. Germline lookup yields CDR1 SNHLY and CDR2 FYNNEI. In DNA, the CDR3 is TGTGCCAGCAGTGAGTCGGGGGGTGGCACCGGGGAGCTGTTTTTT. Translated: CASSESGGGTGELFF.

This chain links TRBV19 with TRBJ1-2; the match to TRBD1 covers 9 bases. The CDR3 consists of 14 residues. V was pared by 5 bases and J by 7 bases, with 8 bases of the junction left unmatched. CDR1 is LNHDA and CDR2 is SQIVND in the germline V gene (reference sequence). In nucleotides, the CDR3 is TGTGCCAGTAGTCCCGGGGACAGGGTTCTTGGCTACACCTTC. Its protein product is CASSPGDRVLGYTF.

The CDR3 nucleotides are TGTGCCAGCAGCGTCACTAGCGGGGGGAAAAAACAGGATGAGCAGTTCTTC. It translates to CASSVTSGGKKQDEQFF. This chain joins TRBV9 and TRBJ2-1; 12 bases are a match to TRBD2. Per the germline V gene, CDR1 is SGDLS and CDR2 is YYNGEE. The V segment lost 2 bases and the J segment 8 bases; nucleotides outside the gene matches: 11. This CDR3 comprises 17 residues. Combining the CDR3 with reference TRBV9 and TRBJ2-1 gives the whole variable domain DSGVTQTPKHLITATGQRVTLRCSPRSGDLSVYWYQQSLDQGLQFLIQYYNGEERAKGNILERFSAQQFPDLHSELNLSSLELGDSALYFCASSVTSGGKKQDEQFFGPGTRLTVL.

V is TRBV4-1 and J is TRBJ2-1, with D tentatively TRBD2 (6 bases). This CDR3 comprises 18 residues. V dropped 7 bases and J dropped 4 bases, with 26 bases sitting between them. CDR1 MGHRA and CDR2 YSYEKL come from the germline V gene. The CDR3, as DNA: TGCGCCAGCACCCAGGGCGTCGGGAGCACCTCTAGGTACAATGAGCAGTTCTTC. Its translation: CASTQGVGSTSRYNEQFF.

The rearrangement uses TRBV10-3 and TRBJ2-2; D unresolved. Trimming removed 3 bases from V and 7 bases from J, with 9 bases in between. CDR1 is ENHRY and CDR2 is SYGVKD in the germline V gene. The length of the CDR3 is 13 residues. This CDR3 reads CAISEIGGGELFF. The CDR3 region has the DNA TGTGCCATCAGTGAAATCGGCGGCGGGGAGCTGTTTTTT.

The chain has TRBV11-1 and TRBJ2-3; tentative D call: TRBD2 (7 bases). The CDR3 has 14 amino acids. Trimming cost V 7 bases and J 1 base, with 12 bases left between them. Germline V gives CDR1 SGHAT, CDR2 FQDESV (reference sequence). CDR3 in DNA: TGTGCCAGCAAATTGGGGGGGCGCACAGATACGCAGTATTTT. It codes for CASKLGGRTDTQYF.